This T cell receptor (beta chain) was observed in a study of T cell clonality in common variable immunodeficiency. General study points: Fewer deletions and N-nucleotide insertions were reportedly seen in common variable immunodeficiency TCR beta sequences. Compared with healthy controls, CVID subjects showed increased TCRbeta clonality, mostly in about a third.

Donors gave roughly 4.5 to 9 ml heparinized peripheral whole blood. The protocol was immunoSEQ multiplex PCR, while the TCRdb copy is restricted to in-frame clones and leaves out a portion. Observed in the sample are 50,000 or so clones, none of them singletons. This clone was found many times. Its antigen is unidentified. The CDR3 goes on 3 residues after the read ends, and that part is filled in from the germline J gene. This sample also contains other DNA sequences that code for the same CDR3. The J segment lost 6 bases and the V segment lost 3 bases, leaving 5 bases of the junction unmatched. The CDR3 loop spans 15 amino acids. In germline, CDR1 is SGHRS, CDR2 YFSETQ.

The sequence was collected from a person aged 18 to 69 in good health. Sequenced input: peripheral blood mononuclear cells. The genes are TRBV5-1 and TRBJ1-5; TRBD1 matches at 11 bases. CDR3 DNA (partial): TGCGCCAGCAGCTGGGGGACAGGGGGAGGTCAGCCC. It specifies CASSWGTGGGQP. The whole CDR3 protein reads CASSWGTGGGQPQHF. The full variable domain, rest sourced from reference TRBV5-1 and TRBJ1-5, is KAGVTQTPRYLIKTRGQQVTLSCSPISGHRSVSWYQQTPGQGLQFLFEYFSETQRNKGNFPGRFSGRQFSNSRSEMNVSTLELGDSALYLCASSWGTGGGQPQHFGDGTRLSIL.